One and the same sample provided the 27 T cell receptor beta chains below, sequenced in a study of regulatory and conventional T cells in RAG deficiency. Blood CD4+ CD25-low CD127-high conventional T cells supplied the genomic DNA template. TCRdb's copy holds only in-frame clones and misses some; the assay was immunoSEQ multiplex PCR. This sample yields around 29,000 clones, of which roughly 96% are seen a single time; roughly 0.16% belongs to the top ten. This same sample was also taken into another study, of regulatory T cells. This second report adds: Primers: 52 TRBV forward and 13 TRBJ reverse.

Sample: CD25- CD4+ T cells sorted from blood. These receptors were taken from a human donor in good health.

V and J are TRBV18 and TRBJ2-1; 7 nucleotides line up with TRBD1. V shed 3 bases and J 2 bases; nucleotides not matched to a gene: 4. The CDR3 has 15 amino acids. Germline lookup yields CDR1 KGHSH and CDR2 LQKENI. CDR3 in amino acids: CASSPRQGTYNEQFF. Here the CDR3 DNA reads TGTGCCAGCTCACCCCGACAGGGAACCTACAATGAGCAGTTCTTC.

The CDR3 spells CASSSGTGGNTEAFF. CDR3 in DNA: TGTGCCAGCTCCAGTGGGACAGGGGGCAACACTGAAGCTTTCTTT. The rearrangement joins TRBV18 to TRBJ1-1, with TRBD1 matching 12 bases. Germline CDR1 reads KGHSH; CDR2 reads LQKENI. The CDR3 is made up of 15 amino acids. The V segment lost 6 bases and the J segment 2 bases; nucleotides outside the gene matches: 4.

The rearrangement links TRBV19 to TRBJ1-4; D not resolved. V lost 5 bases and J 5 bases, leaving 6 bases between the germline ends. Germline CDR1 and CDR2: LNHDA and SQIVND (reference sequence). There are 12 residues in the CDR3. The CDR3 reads CASSGPNEKLFF. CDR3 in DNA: TGTGCCAGTAGTGGGCCAAATGAAAAACTGTTTTTT.

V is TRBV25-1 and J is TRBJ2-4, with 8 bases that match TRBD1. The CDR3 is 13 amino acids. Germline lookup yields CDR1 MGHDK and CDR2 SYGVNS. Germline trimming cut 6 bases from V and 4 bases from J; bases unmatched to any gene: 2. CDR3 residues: CASSRTGKNIQYF. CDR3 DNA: TGTGCCAGCAGCCGGACAGGGAAAAACATTCAGTACTTC.

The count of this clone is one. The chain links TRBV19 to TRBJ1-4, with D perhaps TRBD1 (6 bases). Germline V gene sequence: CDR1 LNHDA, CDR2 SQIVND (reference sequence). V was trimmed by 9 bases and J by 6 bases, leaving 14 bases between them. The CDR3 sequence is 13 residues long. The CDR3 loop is CASNGGRHEKLFF. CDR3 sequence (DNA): TGTGCCAGCAACGGGGGGCGGCATGAAAAACTGTTTTTT.

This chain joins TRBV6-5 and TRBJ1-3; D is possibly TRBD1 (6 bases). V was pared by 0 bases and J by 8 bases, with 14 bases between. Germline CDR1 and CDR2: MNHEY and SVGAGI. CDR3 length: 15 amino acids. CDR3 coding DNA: TGTGCCAGCAGTTACTCTAGACAGGTCGGAGACACCATATATTTT. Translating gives CASSYSRQVGDTIYF.

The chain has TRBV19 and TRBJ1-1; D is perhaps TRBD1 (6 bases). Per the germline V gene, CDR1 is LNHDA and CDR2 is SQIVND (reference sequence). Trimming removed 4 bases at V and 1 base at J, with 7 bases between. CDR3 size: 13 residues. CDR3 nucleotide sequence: TGTGCCAGTAGTACAGGGGCGAACACTGAAGCTTTCTTT. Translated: CASSTGANTEAFF.

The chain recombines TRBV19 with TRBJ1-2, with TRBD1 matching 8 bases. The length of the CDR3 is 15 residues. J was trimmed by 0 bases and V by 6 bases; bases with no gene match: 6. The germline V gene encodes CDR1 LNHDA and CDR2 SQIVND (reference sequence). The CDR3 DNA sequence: TGTGCCAGTAGCCCACAGGGGGGACCTAACTATGGCTACACCTTC. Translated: CASSPQGGPNYGYTF.

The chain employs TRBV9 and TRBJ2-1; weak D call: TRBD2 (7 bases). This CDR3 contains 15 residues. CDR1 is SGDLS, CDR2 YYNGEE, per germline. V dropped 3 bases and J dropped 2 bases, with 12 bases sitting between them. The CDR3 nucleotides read TGTGCCAGCAGCGGCCGCGGGGGCACCTACAATGAGCAGTTCTTC. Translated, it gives CASSGRGGTYNEQFF.

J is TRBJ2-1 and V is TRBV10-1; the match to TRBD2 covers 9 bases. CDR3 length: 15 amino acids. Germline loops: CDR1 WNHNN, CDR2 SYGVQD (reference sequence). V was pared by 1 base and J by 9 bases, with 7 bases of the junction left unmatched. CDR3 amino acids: CASSEWRGGLSEQFF. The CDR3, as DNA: TGCGCCAGCAGTGAGTGGCGGGGGGGCCTAAGTGAGCAGTTCTTC.

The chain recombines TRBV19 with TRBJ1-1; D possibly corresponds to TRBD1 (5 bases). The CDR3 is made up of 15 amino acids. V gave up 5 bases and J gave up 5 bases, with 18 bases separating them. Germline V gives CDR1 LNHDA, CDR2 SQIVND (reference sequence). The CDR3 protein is CASSPLQVRATEAFF. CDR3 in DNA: TGTGCCAGTAGTCCCCTCCAGGTCAGGGCTACTGAAGCTTTCTTT.

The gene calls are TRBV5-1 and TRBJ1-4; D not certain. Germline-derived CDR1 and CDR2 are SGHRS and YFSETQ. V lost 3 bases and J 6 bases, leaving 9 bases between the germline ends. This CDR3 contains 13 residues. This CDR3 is CASSYGQDEKLFF. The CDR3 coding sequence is TGCGCCAGCAGCTACGGCCAGGATGAAAAACTGTTTTTT.

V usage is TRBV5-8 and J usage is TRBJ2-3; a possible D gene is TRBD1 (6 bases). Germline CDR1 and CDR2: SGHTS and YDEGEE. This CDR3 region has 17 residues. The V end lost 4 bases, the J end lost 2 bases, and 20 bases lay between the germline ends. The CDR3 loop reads CASSAYRVDPFTDTQYF. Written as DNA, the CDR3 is TGTGCCAGCAGCGCCTACAGGGTAGACCCCTTCACAGATACGCAGTATTTT.

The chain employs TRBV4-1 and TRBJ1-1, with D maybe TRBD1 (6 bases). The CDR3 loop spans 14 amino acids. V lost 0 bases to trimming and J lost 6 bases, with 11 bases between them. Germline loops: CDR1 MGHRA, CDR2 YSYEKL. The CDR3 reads CASSQDPRGAEAFF. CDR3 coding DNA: TGCGCCAGCAGCCAAGATCCCAGGGGCGCTGAAGCTTTCTTT.

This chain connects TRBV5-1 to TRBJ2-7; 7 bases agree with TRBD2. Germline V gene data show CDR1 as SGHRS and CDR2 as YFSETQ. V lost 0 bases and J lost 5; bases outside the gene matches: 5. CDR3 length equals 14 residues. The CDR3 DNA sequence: TGCGCCAGCAGCTTGGAAGCGGGATTGAACGAGCAGTACTTC. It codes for CASSLEAGLNEQYF.

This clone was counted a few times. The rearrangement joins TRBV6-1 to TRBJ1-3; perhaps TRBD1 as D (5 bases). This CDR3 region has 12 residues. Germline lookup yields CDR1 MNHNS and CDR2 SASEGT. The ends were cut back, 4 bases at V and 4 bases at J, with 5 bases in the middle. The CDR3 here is CASSGQGNTIYF. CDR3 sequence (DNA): TGTGCCAGCAGTGGACAGGGAAACACCATATATTTT.

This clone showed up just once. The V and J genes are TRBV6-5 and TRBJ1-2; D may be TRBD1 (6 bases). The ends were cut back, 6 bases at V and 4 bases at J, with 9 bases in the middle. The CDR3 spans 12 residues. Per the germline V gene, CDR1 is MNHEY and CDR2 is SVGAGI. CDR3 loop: CASSTGLYGYTF. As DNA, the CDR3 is TGTGCCAGCAGCACAGGGCTCTATGGCTACACCTTC.

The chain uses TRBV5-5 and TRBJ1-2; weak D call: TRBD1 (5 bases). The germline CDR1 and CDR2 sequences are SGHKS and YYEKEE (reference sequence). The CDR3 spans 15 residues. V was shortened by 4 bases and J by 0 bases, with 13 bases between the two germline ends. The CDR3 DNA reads TGTGCCAGCAGCATGATCGACAGCGCTAACTATGGCTACACCTTC. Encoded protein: CASSMIDSANYGYTF.

The CDR3 coding sequence is TGTGCCTGGATAACTAGCGGGGGGCTCCAAGAGACCCAGTACTTC. It is translated as CAWITSGGLQETQYF. V usage is TRBV30 and J usage is TRBJ2-5; TRBD2 aligns across 12 bases. Germline V lookup: CDR1 GTSNPN, CDR2 SVGIG (reference sequence). Trimming removed 4 bases from V and 1 base from J; junction bases left unmatched: 4. The CDR3 is 15 residues long.

The CDR3 loop reads CASSESAGTGLLSGNTIYF. As DNA, the CDR3 is TGCGCCAGCAGTGAGTCGGCCGGGACAGGGCTCCTCTCTGGAAACACCATATATTTT. The chain recombines TRBV10-1 with TRBJ1-3; TRBD1 matches at 9 bases. After removal of 0 bases from V and 0 bases from J, the junction contained 9 bases not matched to a gene. Germline CDR1 reads WNHNN; CDR2 reads SYGVQD (reference sequence). The CDR3 length is 19 residues.

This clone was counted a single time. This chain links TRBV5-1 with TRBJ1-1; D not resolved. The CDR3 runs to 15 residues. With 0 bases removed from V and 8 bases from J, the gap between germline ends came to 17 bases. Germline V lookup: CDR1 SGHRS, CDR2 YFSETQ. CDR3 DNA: TGCGCCAGCAGCTTGGAGAGGCCCCAGTTCGGCGAAGCTTTCTTT. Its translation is CASSLERPQFGEAFF.

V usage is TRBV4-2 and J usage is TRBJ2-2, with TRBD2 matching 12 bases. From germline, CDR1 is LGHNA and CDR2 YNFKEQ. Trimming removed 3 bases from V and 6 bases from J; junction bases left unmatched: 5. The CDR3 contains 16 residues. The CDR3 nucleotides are TGTGCCAGCAGCCAGCAACTAGCGGGGGGTGCCGGGGAGCTGTTTTTT. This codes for CASSQQLAGGAGELFF.

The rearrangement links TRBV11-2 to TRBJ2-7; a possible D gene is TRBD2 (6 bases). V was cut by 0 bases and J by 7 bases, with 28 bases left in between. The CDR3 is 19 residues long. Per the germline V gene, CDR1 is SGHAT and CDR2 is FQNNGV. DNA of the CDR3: TGTGCCAGCAGCTTAGATTGGGGCGGGGTTGGACGCCGAACAGGAGAGCAGTACTTC. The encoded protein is CASSLDWGGVGRRTGEQYF.

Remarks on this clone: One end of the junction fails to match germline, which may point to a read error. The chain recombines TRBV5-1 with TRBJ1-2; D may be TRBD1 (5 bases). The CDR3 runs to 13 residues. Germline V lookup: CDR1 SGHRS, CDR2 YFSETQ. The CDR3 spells CASSLAQGYGYAF. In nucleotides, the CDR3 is TGCGCCAGCAGCTTGGCCCAGGGTTATGGCTACGCCTTC.

This CDR3 reads CASSLGQPNTGELFF. The CDR3 bases are TGCGCCAGCAGCTTAGGACAGCCGAACACCGGGGAGCTGTTTTTT. The chain links TRBV5-1 to TRBJ2-2, with D tentatively TRBD1 (6 bases). The CDR3 is 15 residues long. V dropped 2 bases and J dropped 0 bases, with 8 bases sitting between them. The germline V gene has CDR1 SGHRS and CDR2 YFSETQ.

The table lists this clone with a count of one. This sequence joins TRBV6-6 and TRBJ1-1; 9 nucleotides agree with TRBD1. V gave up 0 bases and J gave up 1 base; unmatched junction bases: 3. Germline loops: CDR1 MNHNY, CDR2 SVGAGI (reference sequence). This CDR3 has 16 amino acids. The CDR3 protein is CASSYSRGQGNTEAFF. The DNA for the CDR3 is TGTGCCAGCAGTTACTCGAGGGGACAGGGGAACACTGAAGCTTTCTTT.

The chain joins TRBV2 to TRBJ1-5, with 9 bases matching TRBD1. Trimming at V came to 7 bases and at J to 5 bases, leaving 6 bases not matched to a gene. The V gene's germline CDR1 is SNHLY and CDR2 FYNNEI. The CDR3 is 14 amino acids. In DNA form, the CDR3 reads TGTGCCAGCAACATACAGGGGGCCCATCAGCCCCAGCATTTT. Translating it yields CASNIQGAHQPQHF.